One and the same sample provided the 27 T cell receptor beta chains below, sequenced in a study of T cell responses to AZD1222 COVID-19 vaccine. Method: immunoSEQ multiplex PCR; TCRdb's copy keeps in-frame clones and lacks some. The sample records 15,000 or so clones, about 80% being singletons. The specimen comprised peripheral blood, sampled 28 days after the second AZD1222 dose. These receptors were obtained from an adult who received the AZD1222 COVID-19 vaccine.

This clone showed up just a few times. V gene TRBV7-9 combines with J gene TRBJ1-1; TRBD1 is a possible D gene (6 bases). V was trimmed by 1 base and J by 1 base, leaving 13 bases between them. Per germline, CDR1 SEHNR and CDR2 FQNEAQ (reference sequence). The CDR3 contains 16 residues. This CDR3 reads CASSLVGGGKNTEAFF. CDR3 bases: TGTGCCAGCAGCTTAGTGGGGGGCGGAAAGAACACTGAAGCTTTCTTT.

V gene TRBV12-3 or TRBV12-4 combines with J gene TRBJ1-5, with D perhaps TRBD1 (5 bases). V lost 6 bases, J lost 5 bases, and 11 bases lay in between. CDR3 length equals 13 residues. The CDR3: CASRMDIYQPQHF. DNA for the CDR3: TGTGCCAGCAGAATGGACATCTATCAGCCCCAGCATTTT.

V gene TRBV7-8 combines with J gene TRBJ2-1; 9 positions agree with TRBD2. This CDR3 contains 14 residues. With 5 bases clipped from V and 7 bases from J, the junction kept 6 bases outside the gene matches. Germline V CDR1 and CDR2: SGHVS, FQNEAQ. The CDR3 is CASSGLAGWNEQFF. The CDR3 DNA sequence: TGTGCCAGCAGCGGGCTAGCGGGATGGAATGAGCAGTTCTTC.

The chain employs TRBV4-1 and TRBJ2-1; D ambiguous. The germline gives CDR1 MGHRA, CDR2 YSYEKL. The germline V and J ends were trimmed by 6 bases and 3 bases, with 9 bases remaining between them. The CDR3 loop spans 13 amino acids. The DNA for the CDR3 is TGCGCCAGCAGTCAGGCATTCTACAATGAGCAGTTCTTC. Amino acids: CASSQAFYNEQFF.

The gene calls are TRBV6-5 and TRBJ2-1, with 8 bases lining up with TRBD2. The CDR3 has 16 residues. The V gene's germline CDR1 is MNHEY and CDR2 SVGAGI. V dropped 0 bases and J dropped 2; count of bases not matched to a gene: 3. The CDR3 DNA sequence: TGTGCCAGCAGTTACTCGTCAGCGGGAGCCTACAATGAGCAGTTCTTC. This codes for CASSYSSAGAYNEQFF.

Only a few counts were recorded for this clone. The gene calls are TRBV6-2 or TRBV6-3 and TRBJ2-7, with TRBD2 identical over 8 bases. V dropped 5 bases and J dropped 2; count of bases not matched to a gene: 17. CDR1 MNHEY and CDR2 SVGEGT come from the germline V gene. The CDR3 consists of 18 residues. The CDR3 here is CASSQGTSGPSFTYEQYF. CDR3 DNA sequence: TGTGCCAGCAGTCAGGGAACTAGCGGACCTTCTTTTACCTACGAGCAGTACTTC.

This clone came up a few times. This rearrangement joins TRBV15 to TRBJ1-2, with 7 bases lining up with TRBD1. Per the germline V gene, CDR1 is LNHNV and CDR2 is YYDKDF (reference sequence). Trimming at V came to 5 bases and at J to 5 bases, leaving 11 bases not matched to a gene. CDR3 length: 15 residues. The CDR3 is CATSLNVRGGYGYTF. DNA of the CDR3: TGTGCCACCAGCCTGAATGTCAGGGGGGGGTATGGCTACACCTTC.

The sample holds a few counts of this clone. The CDR3 region has the DNA TGTGCCAGCAGCTTGCGGGTTACTGATGGCTACACCTTC. Translation: CASSLRVTDGYTF. V gene TRBV5-8 combines with J gene TRBJ1-2; D unclear. The germline V gene has CDR1 SGHTS and CDR2 YDEGEE. This CDR3 comprises 13 residues. V shed 1 base and J shed 6 bases, with 10 bases lying between them. The full variable domain, rest sourced from reference TRBV5-8 and TRBJ1-2, is EAGVTQSPTHLIKTRGQQATLRCSPISGHTSVYWYQQALGLGLQFLLWYDEGEERNRGNFPPRFSGRQFPNYSSELNVNALELEDSALYLCASSLRVTDGYTFGSGTRLTVV.

The CDR3 region is CASLGEGQGYKDTEAFF. The DNA for the CDR3 is TGTGCAAGTCTAGGAGAGGGGCAGGGATATAAAGACACTGAAGCTTTCTTT. The rearrangement joins TRBV12-2 to TRBJ1-1. TRBV12-2 is labeled a pseudogene. CDR3 length: 17 residues.

The chain couples TRBV30 to TRBJ2-7; TRBD1 agrees at 9 bases. Per germline, CDR1 GTSNPN and CDR2 SVGIG (reference sequence). The V and J ends lost 3 bases and 6 bases, in that order; junction bases with no gene match: 9. The CDR3 consists of 14 residues. CDR3 in amino acids: CAWRLRDRVVEQYF. In nucleotides, the CDR3 is TGTGCCTGGAGACTCCGGGACAGGGTAGTCGAGCAGTACTTC.

The chain joins TRBV4-1 to TRBJ1-5; the match to TRBD1 covers 7 bases. V gave up 6 bases and J gave up 3 bases; unmatched junction bases: 5. Germline loops: CDR1 MGHRA, CDR2 YSYEKL. CDR3 length: 14 amino acids. CDR3 sequence reads: CASSRDSLNQPQHF. The CDR3 DNA sequence: TGCGCCAGCAGTCGGGACAGCCTCAATCAGCCCCAGCATTTT.

V and J are TRBV12-3 or TRBV12-4 and TRBJ1-5; D ambiguous. Trimming removed 8 bases at V and 11 bases at J, with 16 bases between. The CDR3 has 12 amino acids. The CDR3 nucleotides read TGTGCCAGCGGAGTCGGATCAATGGCCCAGCATTTT. It is translated as CASGVGSMAQHF.

This sequence joins TRBV19 and TRBJ1-6, with 7 bases fitting TRBD1. Germline CDR1 LNHDA, CDR2 SQIVND (reference sequence). The CDR3 spans 13 residues. V shed 9 bases and J 8 bases; nucleotides not matched to a gene: 7. CDR3 region: CASGDSGYSPLHF. As DNA, the CDR3 is TGTGCCAGCGGGGACAGCGGATATTCACCCCTCCACTTT.

This clone was counted a few times. This chain joins TRBV18 and TRBJ1-5, with TRBD1 matching 8 bases. The CDR3 has 15 amino acids. The V gene end was trimmed by 4 bases and the J gene end by 6 bases; junction bases not matched to a gene: 8. The germline CDR1 and CDR2 sequences are KGHSH and LQKENI. CDR3 nucleotides: TGTGCCAGCTCACAGGGACAGGTAGGAAGTCAGCCCCAGCATTTT. Its protein is CASSQGQVGSQPQHF.

The chain is built from TRBV6-5 and TRBJ2-7, with 7 bases matching TRBD2. The CDR3 is made up of 14 amino acids. V was clipped by 5 bases and J by 2 bases; unmatched bases: 6. Germline V gene sequence: CDR1 MNHEY, CDR2 SVGAGI. DNA for the CDR3: TGTGCCAGCAGTAGAGGCGGGACTACCTACGAGCAGTACTTC. Translation gives CASSRGGTTYEQYF.

The rearrangement links TRBV28 to TRBJ2-7; D assignment may be TRBD1 or TRBD2 (5 bases each). CDR1 is MDHEN, CDR2 SYDVKM, per germline. This CDR3 contains 16 residues. V lost 4 bases and J 12 bases, leaving 28 bases between the germline ends. CDR3 nucleotides: TGTGCCAGCAGTTCAAAACCCCGGGGCCAAAAGCCGGGGCGGTACTTC. As protein: CASSSKPRGQKPGRYF. The full variable domain, completed using reference TRBV28 and TRBJ2-7, is DVKVTQSSRYLVKRTGEKVFLECVQDMDHENMFWYRQDPGLGLRLIYFSYDVKMKEKGDIPEGYSVSREKKERFSLILESASTNQTSMYLCASSSKPRGQKPGRYFGPGTRLTVT.

The V gene is TRBV6-1, the J gene TRBJ2-5; 8 bases align to TRBD2. The CDR3 has 15 residues. V lost 4 bases, J lost 4 bases, and 8 bases stayed unmatched. In germline, CDR1 is MNHNS, CDR2 SASEGT. CDR3 amino acids: CASSVSGTSGETQYF. CDR3 sequence (DNA): TGTGCCAGCAGTGTTAGCGGGACCTCCGGAGAGACCCAGTACTTC.

This clone was seen once. The chain couples TRBV28 to TRBJ2-1; 12 positions agree with TRBD2. The CDR3 has 15 residues. Germline values: CDR1 MDHEN, CDR2 SYDVKM. Trimming at V came to 3 bases and at J to 8 bases, leaving 5 bases not matched to a gene. The CDR3 region is CASSLTSGSLHEQFF. DNA of the CDR3: TGTGCCAGCAGTTTGACTAGCGGGAGTCTCCATGAGCAGTTCTTC. Full variable domain (rest looked up from reference TRBV28 and TRBJ2-1): DVKVTQSSRYLVKRTGEKVFLECVQDMDHENMFWYRQDPGLGLRLIYFSYDVKMKEKGDIPEGYSVSREKKERFSLILESASTNQTSMYLCASSLTSGSLHEQFFGPGTRLTVL.

The gene calls are TRBV19 and TRBJ2-7, with D possibly being TRBD2 (5 bases). Trimming pared 3 bases from V and 3 bases from J, leaving 12 bases between. Germline V gives CDR1 LNHDA, CDR2 SQIVND (reference sequence). This CDR3 spans 14 amino acids. CDR3 protein: CASSIGLRDYEQYF. For the CDR3, the DNA is TGTGCCAGTAGTATCGGACTGCGAGACTACGAGCAGTACTTC.

The gene calls are TRBV5-1 and TRBJ2-3; D unclear. This CDR3 has 13 residues. Germline V gives CDR1 SGHRS, CDR2 YFSETQ. V was clipped by 0 bases and J by 1 base, with 3 bases between them. The CDR3 sequence: CASSLDGTDTQYF. Here the CDR3 DNA reads TGCGCCAGCAGCTTGGATGGCACAGATACGCAGTATTTT.

V and J are TRBV10-3 and TRBJ2-2, with unresolved D. Germline-derived CDR1 and CDR2 are ENHRY and SYGVKD. This CDR3 contains 14 residues. Deletions cut 4 bases from V and 6 bases from J, with 12 bases between. CDR3 region: CAISVVPTAGELFF. The DNA for the CDR3 is TGTGCCATCAGTGTAGTCCCGACGGCCGGGGAGCTGTTTTTT.

Only a few counts were recorded for this clone. The chain couples TRBV9 to TRBJ2-5; D might be TRBD2 (6 bases). This CDR3 comprises 14 residues. Germline lookup yields CDR1 SGDLS and CDR2 YYNGEE. V lost 3 bases, J lost 3 bases, and 12 bases lay in between. The CDR3 sequence: CASSGGTSKETQYF. The DNA for the CDR3 is TGTGCCAGCAGCGGCGGGACCAGTAAAGAGACCCAGTACTTC.

The V and J genes are TRBV29-1 and TRBJ1-1; D possibly corresponds to TRBD1 (5 bases). CDR3 length: 10 residues. V gave up 6 bases and J gave up 7 bases, with 9 bases separating them. Germline lookup yields CDR1 SQVTM and CDR2 ANQGSEA. CDR3 in amino acids: CSVDDSEAFF. CDR3 sequence (DNA): TGCAGCGTGGACGACAGTGAAGCTTTCTTT.

This clone was detected only once. The CDR3 nucleotides are TGCAGTGCTAGTCACCCGGGGTCGGAGGGAGGCTACACCTTC. It yields the protein CSASHPGSEGGYTF. The chain is built from TRBV20-1 and TRBJ1-2, with unresolved D. The CDR3 length is 14 residues. Germline V gene data show CDR1 as DFQATT and CDR2 as SNEGSKA (reference sequence). Trimming took 3 bases from V and 8 from J, leaving 19 bases between them.

V usage is TRBV7-9 and J usage is TRBJ1-2; D is unresolved. With 4 bases removed from V and 6 bases from J, the gap between germline ends came to 18 bases. The CDR3 has 15 residues. From germline, CDR1 is SEHNR and CDR2 FQNEAQ (reference sequence). The CDR3 DNA reads as TGTGCCAGCAGCTCAGCTCCCCTCACACATGATGGCTACACCTTC. It translates to CASSSAPLTHDGYTF.

The rearrangement joins TRBV28 to TRBJ2-3; 14 bases are shared with TRBD2. Germline loops: CDR1 MDHEN, CDR2 SYDVKM. The CDR3 sequence is 18 residues long. J lost 0 bases, V lost 5 bases, and 7 bases had no gene match. CDR3: CASSLGLAGGLSTDTQYF. The CDR3 DNA reads as TGTGCCAGCAGTCTCGGACTAGCGGGAGGCCTTAGCACAGATACGCAGTATTTT. The complete variable domain, with remaining parts taken from reference TRBV28 and TRBJ2-3, reads DVKVTQSSRYLVKRTGEKVFLECVQDMDHENMFWYRQDPGLGLRLIYFSYDVKMKEKGDIPEGYSVSREKKERFSLILESASTNQTSMYLCASSLGLAGGLSTDTQYFGPGTRLTVL.

The gene calls are TRBV5-1 and TRBJ1-3; D unresolved. The CDR3 is made up of 16 amino acids. Trimming left V 0 bases short and J 0 bases short, with 10 bases between. Germline V gene lookup returns CDR1 SGHRS and CDR2 YFSETQ. The CDR3 bases are TGCGCCAGCAGCTTGGTCGTCGGGAACTCTGGAAACACCATATATTTT. It translates to CASSLVVGNSGNTIYF.